This TCR beta chain emerged from a study of radiotherapy plus CTLA-4 blockade in lung cancer. Study-level findings and limits: Some TCR clones had been derived from tumors. These clones expanded in peripheral blood after radiotherapy plus ipilimumab.

This clone has only one observation. Its antigen is unknown. Only in-frame clones appear in the TCRdb table, and some are missing; sequencing was by immunoSEQ multiplex PCR. Here the sample spans 83,000 or so clones, around four fifths being singletons. The sample consisted of peripheral blood, taken from a patient treated with radiotherapy plus ipilimumab. The clonotype originates from a human donor with non-small cell lung cancer who had stable disease on radiotherapy plus ipilimumab.

The CDR3 is CASSERHLNTEAFF. The DNA of the CDR3 is TGTGCCAGCAGTGAACGACACTTGAACACTGAAGCTTTCTTT. V gene TRBV6-1 combines with J gene TRBJ1-1; D not resolved. The length of the CDR3 is 14 residues. Trimming left V 2 bases short and J 0 bases short, with 7 bases between. Germline V CDR1 and CDR2: MNHNS, SASEGT.